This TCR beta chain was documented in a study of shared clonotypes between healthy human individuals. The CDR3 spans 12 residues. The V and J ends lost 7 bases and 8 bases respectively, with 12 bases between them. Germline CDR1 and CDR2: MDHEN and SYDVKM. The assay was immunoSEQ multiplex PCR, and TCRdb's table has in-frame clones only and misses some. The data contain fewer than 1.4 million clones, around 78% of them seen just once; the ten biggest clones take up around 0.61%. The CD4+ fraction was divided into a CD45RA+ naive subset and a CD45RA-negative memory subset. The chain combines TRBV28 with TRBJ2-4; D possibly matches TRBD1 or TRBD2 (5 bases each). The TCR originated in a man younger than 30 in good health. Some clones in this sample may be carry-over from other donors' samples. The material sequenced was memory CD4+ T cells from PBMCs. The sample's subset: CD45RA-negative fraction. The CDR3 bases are TGTGCCAGCACCGGGGCCGTGGACATTCAGTACTTC. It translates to CASTGAVDIQYF.